This T cell receptor beta chain originates from a study of shared clonotypes between healthy human individuals. The ends were cut back, 2 bases at V and 4 bases at J, with 11 bases in the middle. The CDR3 is made up of 14 amino acids. CDR1 is MDHEN, CDR2 SYDVKM, per germline. The repertoire was sequenced with immunoSEQ multiplex PCR; TCRdb's copy has only in-frame clones and lacks some. The repertoire includes around 1.1 million clones, roughly 80% of them detected once, and about 0.94% sits in the top ten. The source of this sequence is a man aged 18 to 30 in good health. Some clones in this sample may be carry-over from other donors' samples. The chain joins TRBV28 to TRBJ1-1, with no clear D. Sequenced material: memory CD4+ T cells from PBMCs. Subset defined: CD45RA-negative fraction. CDR3 in amino acids: CASSLRSGITEAFF. Written as DNA, the CDR3 is TGTGCCAGCAGTTTACGTTCGGGGATCACTGAAGCTTTCTTT.